The T cell receptor (beta chain) under discussion was sequenced for a study of shared T cell receptors in the human thymus. The CDR3 totals 14 residues. Germline V CDR1 and CDR2: MNHEY, SMNVEV (reference sequence). V was shortened by 5 bases and J by 0 bases, with 11 bases between the two germline ends. This clone was recorded once. Clones were sequenced by immunoSEQ multiplex PCR, and TCRdb holds only the in-frame ones, with some missing. The sample gives about 660,000 clones, over 75% of which show up once; 0.01% is in the top ten. These data were likewise used in another study, on human thymus T cells.

The specimen sequenced was thymocytes. The receptor was derived from a boy younger than two with a congenital heart defect. The rearrangement uses TRBV27 and TRBJ2-7; possibly TRBD2 for D (5 bases). DNA for the CDR3: TGTGCCAGCAGTGGTTGGGAGAGCTCCTACGAGCAGTACTTC. Its translation: CASSGWESSYEQYF.